The 4 T cell receptor beta chains presented below share a single source sample, sequenced in a study of blood T cell repertoires in COVID-19 (dated by TCRdb to about 2020). Preparation of the library involved the immunoSEQ multiplex PCR assay. TCRdb re-hosts the immuneACCESS table, in-frame sequences only. Its copies lack some clones; in the studies checked, an unresolved V gene accounts for under half of them, and the cause for the rest is not known. This sample lists 320,000 or so clones; 85% were detected once. The ten top clones hold 1.5% to 2% of the sample. Sequences were obtained from PBMCs or T cells enriched from blood (not recorded which). Receptors were obtained from a woman aged 30 to 39 who had been exposed to COVID-19.

This clone appeared once. The sample carries other DNA sequences with the same CDR3. The V and J genes are TRBV5-1 and TRBJ1-1; D not resolved. The CDR3 sequence is 14 residues long. The germline V gene encodes CDR1 SGHRS and CDR2 YFSETQ. Trimming removed 4 bases at V and 1 base at J, with 11 bases between. CDR3 DNA sequence: TGCGCCAGCAGCCCCGGACGGGAGAACACTGAAGCTTTCTTT. This codes for CASSPGRENTEAFF.

V gene TRBV19 combines with J gene TRBJ2-7; D gene unclear. The CDR3 has 14 residues. CDR1 and CDR2 (germline): LNHDA, SQIVND (reference sequence). V lost 3 bases and J 5 bases, leaving 14 bases between the germline ends. The CDR3 protein is CASSIRGSGNEQYF. The CDR3, as DNA: TGTGCCAGTAGTATCCGTGGCTCGGGTAACGAGCAGTACTTC.

V and J are TRBV10-1 and TRBJ1-5; D unclear. Germline CDR1 is WNHNN and CDR2 is SYGVQD (reference sequence). V lost 5 bases to trimming and J lost 4 bases, with 3 bases between them. The CDR3 totals 11 residues. The CDR3 here is CASSYNQPQHF. DNA for the CDR3: TGCGCCAGCAGTTATAATCAGCCCCAGCATTTT.

This chain links TRBV6-2 or TRBV6-3 with TRBJ1-5; D unresolved. The CDR3 loop spans 14 amino acids. Trimming pared 6 bases from V and 3 bases from J, leaving 12 bases between. Germline CDR1 reads MNHEY; CDR2 reads SVGEGT. CDR3 nucleotides: TGTGCCAGCAGCCCCCCGGTTGCCAATCAGCCCCAGCATTTT. Amino acid sequence: CASSPPVANQPQHF.